The 7 T cell receptor beta chains given below trace back to one sample, sequenced in a study of blood T cells in healthy people across ages. A second PCR of 7 to 11 cycles used a sample-barcoded 5' primer and a J-beta primer mix. Each CDR3 protein is one row after TCRdb ran MiXCR on the 5' RACE reads. The table has over 1,500,000 distinct CDR3 sequences, about 50% seen once; the top ten hold over 2%. The specimen sequenced was blood. The origin of the receptors is a woman in her thirties or forties in good health.

Only a few counts were recorded for this clonotype. V is TRBV3-1 and J is TRBJ2-5; 7 positions agree with TRBD1. The CDR3 is 16 amino acids. V lost 6 bases, J lost 0 bases, and 10 bases stayed unmatched. The germline V gene encodes CDR1 LGHDT and CDR2 YNNKEL (reference sequence). In DNA form, the CDR3 reads TGTGCCAGCAGATCGTACGCCGGACAGGACCAAGAGACCCAGTACTTC. Encoded protein: CASRSYAGQDQETQYF.

The V gene is TRBV5-1, the J gene TRBJ2-3, with 7 bases matching TRBD1. The CDR3 runs 19 residues. Germline values: CDR1 SGHRS, CDR2 YFSETQ. V shed 3 bases and J 1 base; nucleotides not matched to a gene: 17. The CDR3 spells CASSSKPQGGLLRTDTQYF. As DNA, the CDR3 is TGCGCCAGCAGCTCGAAGCCACAAGGGGGCCTACTACGCACAGATACGCAGTATTTT. Supplemented by reference TRBV5-1 and TRBJ2-3, the full variable domain reads KAGVTQTPRYLIKTRGQQVTLSCSPISGHRSVSWYQQTPGQGLQFLFEYFSETQRNKGNFPGRFSGRQFSNSRSEMNVSTLELGDSALYLCASSSKPQGGLLRTDTQYFGPGTRLTVL.

The CDR3 DNA reads as TGTGCCAGCAGCCCCGCGACTAGCCAAGAGACCCAGTACTTC. Residues: CASSPATSQETQYF. The rearrangement uses TRBV7-9 and TRBJ2-5, with D perhaps TRBD2 (6 bases). Germline V gives CDR1 SEHNR, CDR2 FQNEAQ (reference sequence). V shed 5 bases and J shed 1 base, with 11 bases lying between them. The length of the CDR3 is 14 residues.

This clonotype was counted a few times. The J gene is TRBJ2-6, the V gene TRBV6-2 or TRBV6-3, with D perhaps matching TRBD1 or TRBD2 (5 bases each). V was cut by 6 bases and J by 4 bases, with 16 bases left in between. This CDR3 has 16 amino acids. Germline CDR1 reads MNHEY; CDR2 reads SVGEGT. CDR3 sequence reads: CASRTRGRSGANVLTF. The CDR3 region has the DNA TGTGCCAGCAGAACACGGGGCAGATCCGGGGCCAACGTCCTGACTTTC.

This clonotype was counted a single time. The CDR3 reads CASSPRGLAGPQETQYF. The DNA for the CDR3 is TGTGCCAGCAGTCCTAGGGGACTAGCGGGGCCGCAAGAGACCCAGTACTTC. This chain connects TRBV28 to TRBJ2-4; 13 bases line up with TRBD2. The DNA end is more similar to TRBJ2-5, so the J call may be wrong. The CDR3 contains 17 residues. CDR1 is MDHEN, CDR2 SYDVKM, per germline.

The chain combines TRBV28 with TRBJ2-7; 9 nucleotides line up with TRBD2. The germline gives CDR1 MDHEN, CDR2 SYDVKM. The length of the CDR3 is 16 residues. Losses at the gene ends were 8 bases for V and 0 bases for J; bases not matched to a gene: 11. CDR3 nucleotide sequence: TGTGCCAGCTACAGTTCCGGGACTAGCTACTCCTACGAGCAGTACTTC. Its translation is CASYSSGTSYSYEQYF.

This clonotype was detected only a few times. The chain uses TRBV7-2 and TRBJ1-2; 8 bases line up with TRBD1. Trimming cost V 7 bases and J 5 bases; bases outside gene matches: 9. The CDR3 consists of 14 residues. Germline CDR1 reads SGHTA; CDR2 reads FQGNSA. The CDR3 sequence: CASTTGGDPYGYTF. The DNA of the CDR3 is TGTGCCAGCACTACAGGGGGTGACCCATATGGCTACACCTTC.